The source of this T cell receptor beta chain is a study of T cells in Graves' hyperthyroidism and ophthalmopathy. V was trimmed by 2 bases and J by 4 bases, leaving 12 bases between them. The length of the CDR3 is 14 residues. CDR1 and CDR2 from the germline V gene are DFQATT and SNEGSKA (reference sequence). This clonotype has a handful of counts. Amplified TCR beta CDR3 regions derived from RNA transcripts. The TCR CDR3 first-round RT-PCR relied on the HTBI primer set. MiXCR, applied by TCRdb to the multiplex PCR reads, yields one record per CDR3 protein. This table has roughly 380,000 distinct CDR3 sequences, 13% appearing once.

Input material: blood. This TCR derives from a man aged 25-45 years with Graves' hyperthyroidism that later progressed to Graves' ophthalmopathy. The V call is TRBV20-1, the J call TRBJ1-5; D gene ambiguous. The CDR3 sequence: CSARRGSQNQPQHF. DNA for the CDR3: TGCAGTGCTAGAAGAGGGTCCCAAAATCAGCCCCAGCATTTT.